One TCR beta chain is described in this entry. The data stem from a study of blood T cell repertoires in COVID-19. Overall study: Researchers got acute and convalescent COVID-19 samples from the United States, Italy and Spain. T cells, B-cell-depleted T cells, or PBMCs provided the cDNA or gDNA that served as material.

The CDR3 totals 15 residues. Trimming at V came to 2 bases and at J to 2 bases, leaving 6 bases not matched to a gene. The germline gives CDR1 LGHNA, CDR2 YNFKEQ. Profiling relied on immunoSEQ multiplex PCR, and the TCRdb table lists in-frame clones only, not all of them. Here the sample spans over 85,000 clones, roughly 76% being singletons. Input material: peripheral blood. The J gene is TRBJ2-7, the V gene TRBV4-2; TRBD1 aligns across 7 bases. This TCR derives from an older woman with acute or convalescent COVID-19. The CDR3 reads CASSQRQGMTYEQYF. The DNA for the CDR3 is TGTGCCAGCAGCCAACGACAGGGTATGACCTACGAGCAGTACTTC.